The 9 T cell receptor beta chains below were found in one sample sequenced in a study of blood T cell repertoires in COVID-19. Repertoires were generated with immunoSEQ multiplex PCR, while TCRdb's copy carries only in-frame clones and drops some. This sample has around 96,000 clones, with about 96% found just once. Sequenced sample: peripheral blood. These receptors were collected from a human donor with active COVID-19. The donor label of this sample is uncertain.

This chain uses TRBV11-3 with TRBJ2-1; TRBD2 matches at 7 bases. Germline CDR1 and CDR2: SGHNT and YENEEA. V shed 3 bases, J shed 6 bases, and the junction held 8 bases outside the gene matches. The CDR3 has 15 residues. The CDR3 DNA reads TGTGCCAGCAGCTTTCGACTAGCTCCTTCCAATGAGCAGTTCTTC. Encoded protein: CASSFRLAPSNEQFF. The full variable domain, in which reference TRBV11-3 and TRBJ2-1 provide the parts outside the CDR3, is EAGVVQSPRYKIIEKKQPVAFWCNPISGHNTLYWYLQNLGQGPELLIRYENEEAVDDSQLPKDRFSAERLKGVDSTLKIQPAELGDSAVYLCASSFRLAPSNEQFFGPGTRLTVL.

This chain uses TRBV2 with TRBJ1-1, with no clear D. Germline V CDR1 and CDR2: SNHLY, FYNNEI. The V gene lost 6 bases and the J gene lost 0 bases, with 17 bases spanning the gap. This CDR3 has 16 amino acids. CDR3 sequence: CASRAGGYGMNTEAFF. The CDR3 bases are TGTGCCAGCAGGGCGGGCGGTTATGGGATGAACACTGAAGCTTTCTTT.

The CDR3 sequence is CASSYSGSNEKLFF. The CDR3 DNA reads TGTGCCAGCAGTTACTCCGGGAGCAATGAAAAACTGTTTTTT. V and J are TRBV6-2 or TRBV6-3 and TRBJ1-4; D is unresolved. This CDR3 spans 14 amino acids. V was cut by 0 bases and J by 5 bases, with 7 bases left in between. CDR1 is MNHEY and CDR2 is SVGEGT in the germline V gene.

The J gene is TRBJ1-3, the V gene TRBV9; 7 bases match TRBD1. V shed 3 bases, J shed 0 bases, and the junction held 6 bases outside the gene matches. The CDR3 contains 16 residues. Germline V gene lookup returns CDR1 SGDLS and CDR2 YYNGEE. The CDR3 loop is CASSATGDFSGNTIYF. CDR3 DNA sequence: TGTGCCAGCAGCGCCACAGGGGATTTCTCTGGAAACACCATATATTTT.

V is TRBV13 and J is TRBJ2-4; D might be TRBD1 (5 bases). This CDR3 has 13 amino acids. CDR1 is PRHDT and CDR2 is FYEKMQ in the germline V gene (reference sequence). V gave up 5 bases and J gave up 13 bases, with 18 bases separating them. DNA of the CDR3: TGTGCCAGCAGCCCCAACGGTCCAGGGCTACAGTACTTC. It yields the protein CASSPNGPGLQYF.

The chain recombines TRBV3-1 (or the pseudogene TRBV3-2) with TRBJ2-1, with 9 positions matching TRBD1. This CDR3 has 17 amino acids. V lost 4 bases, J lost 5 bases, and 12 bases stayed unmatched. Germline CDR1 and CDR2: LGHDT and YNNKEL (reference sequence). CDR3 nucleotides: TGTGCCAGCAGCCCCACCGGGACAGGGTCCCTGAACAATGAGCAGTTCTTC. Translating it yields CASSPTGTGSLNNEQFF.

The chain couples TRBV3-1 (or the pseudogene TRBV3-2) to TRBJ1-5; D is unresolved. This CDR3 region has 14 residues. Trimming stripped 4 bases from V and 6 bases from J, with 13 bases between. Germline V gene data show CDR1 as LGHDT and CDR2 as YNNKEL (reference sequence). The CDR3 bases are TGTGCCAGCAGCCCCCAGCGGGGAGGTCAGCCCCAGCATTTT. Its translation: CASSPQRGGQPQHF.

This clone was seen a single time. The chain joins TRBV27 to TRBJ1-6; D not certain. The CDR3 totals 13 residues. V was trimmed by 3 bases and J by 6 bases, leaving 6 bases between them. Looked up from germline, CDR1 is MNHEY and CDR2 is SMNVEV (reference sequence). CDR3 protein: CASSFRLNSPLHF. The CDR3 DNA follows: TGTGCCAGCAGTTTCAGGCTTAATTCACCCCTCCACTTT.

The V and J genes are TRBV4-1 and TRBJ2-3; the D gene is possibly TRBD2 (6 bases). CDR3 length equals 14 residues. Looked up from germline, CDR1 is MGHRA and CDR2 is YSYEKL. The V and J ends lost 1 base and 3 bases respectively, with 8 bases between them. CDR3 bases: TGCGCCAGCAGCCAAGCCGCGGGAACAGATACGCAGTATTTT. Residues: CASSQAAGTDTQYF.